The 2 T cell receptor beta chains presented below share a single source sample, sequenced in a study of cytomegalovirus exposure and HLA in healthy donors. The PCR made use of 60 Vbeta and 13 Jbeta primers. Some clones are missing from TCRdb's copy, which holds only in-frame ones; the method was immunoSEQ multiplex PCR. The sample gives about 130,000 clones, approximately 81% of which show up once; 0.55% to 0.85% is in the top ten. Sequencing was carried out using PBMCs. The receptors derive from a man aged 18 to 30 in good health and CMV-seronegative.

The genes are TRBV28 and TRBJ1-2; 9 positions match TRBD1. This CDR3 has 19 residues. V was clipped by 4 bases and J by 8 bases; unmatched bases: 23. Germline V gives CDR1 MDHEN, CDR2 SYDVKM. In DNA form, the CDR3 reads TGTGCCAGCAGTTCAAGGGGGGGTGCGTACAGGGGGCATATCTGGGGCTACACCTTC. Its protein is CASSSRGGAYRGHIWGYTF.

This chain joins TRBV7-9 and TRBJ1-2, with 7 positions matching TRBD1. V lost 5 bases and J lost 3; bases outside the gene matches: 3. The CDR3 has 13 residues. Looked up from germline, CDR1 is SEHNR and CDR2 is FQNEAQ (reference sequence). The CDR3 loop reads CASSLGQDYGYTF. DNA for the CDR3: TGTGCCAGCAGCCTTGGACAGGACTATGGCTACACCTTC.